This T cell receptor (beta chain) was captured in a study of post-analysis software for immune sequencing data (dated by TCRdb to between 2015 and 2017). Context from the whole study: Recorded disease courses included relapsing-remitting, secondary progressive and progressive-relapsing multiple sclerosis, with some patients lacking subtype annotation. The patient repertoires were compared against 10 to 12 previously published healthy control repertoires obtained from donors aged 6 to 25 years. A subset of samples was prepared in parallel using single-end sample barcoding, then pooled and co-amplified after Illumina adapter ligation.

The CDR3 holds 16 amino acids from the cysteine to the phenylalanine. Just CDR3 DNA is preserved here, 48 bases in frame from base 1. According to the germline V gene (reference sequence), CDR1 reads DFQATT and CDR2 reads SNEGSKA. Clipping removes 3 bases from V and 1 base from J, with 12 as the unmatched junction base count. Libraries were made using PCR. The sample was run on an Illumina HiSeq 2500. Unique molecular identifiers were incorporated into TCR beta cDNA libraries to reduce PCR and sequencing biases. Roughly 500,000 cDNA molecules were obtained for every 1 to 10 million input T cells, so each molecule roughly corresponded to one T cell. Patient libraries were prepared and sequenced with the same protocol used for the earlier healthy control dataset. Within a given batch, samples were prepared together, multiplexed and sequenced on the same HiSeq lane. The authors' pipeline ran thus. MIGEC handled the raw barcoded reads, throwing out single-read molecular identifier groups before consensus assembly and CDR3 extraction. Clonotype tables were post-analysed with VDJtools, and diversity was normalized by down-sampling all datasets to the smallest sample size. In repertoire overlap clustering, CDR3 amino acid sequences, but not nucleotide sequences, were matched to correct batch-related cross-sample contamination. Using fastp trimming at Q25 and MiXCR clonotype assembly, TCRdb reanalyzed the public sequencing data and kept in-frame beta chains. For every CDR3 protein sequence, its rows merge into one entry that carries the most common genes and DNA. The V and J calls here are based on TCRdb, not the publication. This sample lists approximately 160,000 distinct CDR3 sequences; over 25% were detected once. Approximately 1.5% of the sample is in the top ten clones.

Broad study findings and their caveats: A few TRBV segments, including TRBV5-6, TRBV5-1 and TRBV20-1, were significantly more frequent in patients than controls. Direct clustering with F measure showed strong co-clustering of samples prepared in the same batch, prompting a batch-effect correction. Multiple sclerosis patients had significantly lower normalized Chao1 diversity than controls, a result that suggests substantial peripheral T-cell clonal expansion. The multiple sclerosis patient group was slightly younger than the control group.

TCR beta repertoires were profiled from peripheral blood of 13 young patients with multiple sclerosis to demonstrate the VDJtools post-analysis software. The multiple sclerosis patients were children and adolescents between roughly 6 and 17 years of age. This clonotype was detected many times. No antigen is known for it. Qualities for individual bases were not recorded, and no much larger clone is one base off. The V gene is TRBV20-1 and the J gene is TRBJ2-7; 7 of the junction bases match TRBD1. Sequenced: blood. The receptor was derived from a girl aged 10 to 17 with multiple sclerosis. The nucleotide sequence is given as TGCAGTGCTAGTATTGGGACAGCCAGTCGATCCTACGAGCAGTACTTC. It translates as CSASIGTASRSYEQYF.